The 24 T cell receptor beta chains below come from one sample, sequenced in a study of tumor-infiltrating lymphocytes in primary liver carcinoma. Unsorted bulk tissue (roughly 20-31 mg) underwent RNA and DNA co-extraction. From roughly 470 ng total RNA, TCR beta cDNA was generated with a primer in the constant region. Three nested multiplex PCR rounds of slightly modified ARM-PCR generated TCR beta libraries. Researchers ran the first two PCR rounds for ten to eleven cycles each with TRBV1-TRBV30 forward primers and a C-beta reverse primer. From the multiplex PCR reads, TCRdb called clonotypes with MiXCR, one entry per CDR3 protein. The repertoire holds 50,000 or so distinct CDR3 sequences, 60% to 80% seen once, with roughly a quarter in the top ten. Sequenced sample: liver tumor tissue from sampling region 5. Noted subset: tumor region T5, tumor centre. These TCRs come from a middle-aged man with primary liver carcinoma and hepatitis B virus infection.

About this clonotype: This may stem from a read error, because a much larger clone lies one nucleotide away. This chain joins TRBV4-2 and TRBJ1-1, with D uncertain. Germline CDR1 LGHNA, CDR2 YNFKEQ. V lost 4 bases and J 7 bases, leaving 7 bases between the germline ends. The CDR3 totals 11 residues. This CDR3 is CASSLGIEAFF. CDR3 nucleotide sequence: TGTGCCAGCAGCCTGGGAATTGAAGCTTTCTTT.

To note about this clonotype: Mismatch with germline at one junction end may stem from a read error. The chain combines TRBV11-1 with TRBJ2-5, with 14 bases aligning to TRBD2. The CDR3 is 15 amino acids. Germline CDR1 reads SGHAT; CDR2 reads FQDESV (reference sequence). In nucleotides, the CDR3 is TGTGCAAGCACCCTCACGGGACTAGCGGGAGAGACCGAATACTTC. The encoded protein is CASTLTGLAGETEYF.

The table lists this clonotype with a few counts. The J gene is TRBJ2-1, the V gene TRBV12-3 or TRBV12-4, with D uncertain. Trimming removed 7 bases from V and 15 bases from J, with 16 bases in between. This CDR3 has 11 amino acids. CDR3 residues: CASTRSNERFF. CDR3 sequence (DNA): TGTGCCAGCACCCGGAGCAATGAACGGTTCTTC.

Of note for this clonotype: A read error may account for a junction end that differs from germline. This CDR3 is CACSFRLAGGYNEQFF. CDR3 coding DNA: TGTGCCTGCAGCTTCCGACTAGCGGGGGGATACAATGAGCAGTTCTTC. V is TRBV5-6 and J is TRBJ2-1; 13 nucleotides agree with TRBD2. The germline gives CDR1 SGHDT, CDR2 YYEEEE. This CDR3 comprises 16 residues.

A note on this clonotype: The junction does not match germline at one end; this may be a read error. The V and J genes are TRBV6-5 and TRBJ1-5, with D maybe TRBD1 (5 bases). The CDR3 runs 16 residues. Germline CDR1 is MNHEY and CDR2 is SVGAGI. The CDR3 loop reads CASSYSVGVSNKPQHF. Written as DNA, the CDR3 is TGTGCCAGCAGTTACTCGGTGGGGGTTAGCAATAAGCCCCAGCATTTT.

A note on this clonotype: A junction end diverges from the germline sequence, so it may reflect a read error. The J gene is TRBJ2-2, the V gene TRBV11-1; TRBD1 or TRBD2 may be the D gene (5 bases each). This CDR3 contains 13 residues. From germline, CDR1 is SGHAT and CDR2 FQDESV (reference sequence). This CDR3 is CASSIWGTGELLF. CDR3 nucleotide sequence: TGTGCCAGCAGCATTTGGGGCACCGGGGAGCTGTTGTTT.

As regards this clonotype: At one boundary the junction diverges from the germline segment, which might be a read error. V gene TRBV30 combines with J gene TRBJ2-1, with D perhaps TRBD1 or TRBD2 (6 bases each). The germline gives CDR1 GTSNPN, CDR2 SVGIG (reference sequence). The CDR3 has 13 amino acids. The CDR3: CVWSPGGDNKQFF. CDR3 DNA: TGTGTCTGGAGTCCCGGCGGGGACAATAAGCAGTTCTTC.

The chain has TRBV11-2 and TRBJ2-3, with 9 bases identical to TRBD2. The V segment lost 5 bases and the J segment 0 bases; nucleotides outside the gene matches: 6. This CDR3 is 16 amino acids long. Germline V CDR1 and CDR2: SGHAT, FQNNGV. The CDR3 is CASSPPTSGSTDTQYF. The DNA for the CDR3 is TGTGCCAGCAGCCCCCCGACTAGCGGCAGCACAGATACGCAGTATTTT.

On this clonotype: The conserved phenylalanine or tryptophan is not found at the CDR3 terminus, so this likely reflects a read error. The CDR3 region has the DNA TGTGCCAGTAGCTTTCCCGGGACCAACGGGACCAAAAACATTCAGTACGTC. Its protein is CASSFPGTNGTKNIQYV. The chain has TRBV11-1 and TRBJ2-4; D might be TRBD1 or TRBD2, each matching 5 bases. Per the germline V gene, CDR1 is SGHAT and CDR2 is FQDESV (reference sequence). The CDR3 is made up of 17 amino acids.

Note on this clonotype: Mismatch with germline at one junction end may stem from a read error. The chain links TRBV12-3 or TRBV12-4 to TRBJ2-2; no definite D call. This CDR3 has 13 amino acids. CDR3: CVSSFKPTGELFF. Here the CDR3 DNA reads TGTGTCAGCAGTTTTAAACCGACAGGGGAGCTGTTTTTT.

About this clonotype: An end of the junction does not agree with germline; a read error may underlie this. V usage is TRBV30 and J usage is TRBJ2-1; TRBD2 matches 8 bases. The CDR3 runs 14 residues. The germline CDR1 and CDR2 sequences are GTSNPN and SVGIG (reference sequence). CDR3: CAWSETSVGNEQFF. CDR3 sequence (DNA): TGCGCCTGGAGTGAGACTAGCGTGGGAAATGAGCAGTTCTTC.

This clonotype has only a few counts. Mismatch with germline at one junction end may stem from a read error. V is TRBV12-3 or TRBV12-4 and J is TRBJ2-7; maybe TRBD2 (7 bases). The CDR3 is 13 amino acids. CDR3 loop: CARSLGGAREQYF. The CDR3 DNA is TGTGCCAGGAGTTTAGGGGGGGCCAGGGAGCAGTACTTC.

With respect to this clonotype: Sequence at one end of the junction differs from germline and may be a read error. The V call is TRBV11-1, the J call TRBJ2-7, with unresolved D. From germline, CDR1 is SGHAT and CDR2 FQDESV (reference sequence). This CDR3 is built from 17 residues. DNA of the CDR3: TGTGCCAGCAGCTTAGGGCCAGCAGGTGAAAGCTCCTACGAGCAGCACTTC. Encoded protein: CASSLGPAGESSYEQHF. Filled out from reference TRBV11-1 and TRBJ2-7, the complete variable domain reads EAEVAQSPRYKITEKSQAVAFWCDPISGHATLYWYRQILGQGPELLVQFQDESVVDDSQLPKDRFSAERLKGVDSTLKIQPAELGDSAMYLCASSLGPAGESSYEQHFGPGTRLTVT.

As concerns this clonotype: A read error may produce the germline difference seen at one junction end. The rearrangement links TRBV29-1 to TRBJ2-2, with TRBD2 matching over 9 bases. The germline V gene encodes CDR1 SQVTM and CDR2 ANQGSEA. The CDR3 loop spans 13 amino acids. CDR3 loop: CNVGLASTGEPFF. In DNA, the CDR3 is TGCAACGTTGGACTAGCGAGCACCGGGGAGCCGTTTTTT.

Comments on this clonotype: An end of the junction does not agree with germline; a read error may underlie this. The chain links TRBV6-4 to TRBJ2-1; possible D gene TRBD2, 5 bases. Germline assignment: CDR1 MRHNA and CDR2 SNTAGT. The CDR3 extends over 15 amino acids. Written as DNA, the CDR3 is TGTGCCAACAGTGAAACGGGGAGCTCCTACAATGAGCAGTTCTTC. Translating it yields CANSETGSSYNEQFF.

This clonotype was counted at least ten times. The rearrangement uses TRBV6-1 and TRBJ2-2; D might be TRBD1 (6 bases). CDR1 MNHNS and CDR2 SASEGT come from the germline V gene. The germline V and J ends were trimmed by 2 bases and 8 bases, with 9 bases remaining between them. The CDR3 has 13 amino acids. The DNA for the CDR3 is TGTGCCAGCAGTGAATACAGGGTTGGGGAGCTGTTTTTT. Its translation is CASSEYRVGELFF.

The V and J genes are TRBV12-3 or TRBV12-4 and TRBJ2-7; possibly TRBD1 or TRBD2 for D (6 bases each). The CDR3 has 16 residues. Trimming pared 3 bases from V and 6 bases from J, leaving 21 bases between. DNA for the CDR3: TGTGCCAGCAGTTTTCCCGGGACAACCGGGAGAGGCGAGCAGTACTTC. The encoded protein is CASSFPGTTGRGEQYF.

This clonotype has a count of ten or more. V usage is TRBV12-3 or TRBV12-4 and J usage is TRBJ1-2, with D unclear. With 6 bases removed from V and 8 bases from J, the gap between germline ends came to 10 bases. This CDR3 comprises 11 residues. The DNA of the CDR3 is TGTGCCAGCAGCCGCGTGGGAGGCTACACCTTC. Translated, it gives CASSRVGGYTF.

The chain joins TRBV11-1 to TRBJ2-1; a possible D gene is TRBD2 (6 bases). Germline V lookup: CDR1 SGHAT, CDR2 FQDESV (reference sequence). This CDR3 comprises 16 residues. Trimming took 9 bases from V and 8 from J, leaving 26 bases between them. In DNA form, the CDR3 reads TGTGCCAGTAGAAAAAAGACGAGAATAGGAGGGGATGAGCAGTTCTTC. Encoded protein: CASRKKTRIGGDEQFF.

About this clonotype: The junction departs from germline at one end; a sequencing error may be responsible. The chain links TRBV5-4 to TRBJ2-7; tentative D call: TRBD2 (6 bases). Germline CDR1 reads SGHNT; CDR2 reads YYREEE (reference sequence). This CDR3 contains 15 residues. The CDR3 DNA is TGTGCCAGCCGCTTGGGAGGCCTTAGCTCCTACGAGGAGTACTTC. Translating it yields CASRLGGLSSYEEYF.

Remarks on this clonotype: The CDR3 carries no conserved terminal phenylalanine or tryptophan, so it likely arises from a read error. The DNA is left out, because the CDR3 cannot be placed on it with certainty; the CDR3 is given as TCRdb lists it. The gene calls are TRBV11-2 and TRBJ2-7; the table's D call of TRBD2 was not tested on the DNA. CDR1 SGHAT and CDR2 FQNNGV come from the germline V gene. Including both end residues, the CDR3 is 14 amino acids long. CDR3 region: CASSLQDKTQRTYL.

A note on this clonotype: One end of the junction is discordant with germline, which a read error may explain. The chain links TRBV4-3 to TRBJ2-7; weak D call: TRBD2 (6 bases). Germline V gene data show CDR1 as LGHNA and CDR2 as YSLEER. The CDR3 totals 13 residues. Written as DNA, the CDR3 is TGCGCCAGCAGCCAAACGGGGGAGTCCGAGCAATACTTC. Translating gives CASSQTGESEQYF.

On this clonotype: The junction departs from germline at one end; a sequencing error may be responsible. J is TRBJ2-2 and V is TRBV13; 14 bases align to TRBD2. The germline V gene encodes CDR1 PRHDT and CDR2 FYEKMQ (reference sequence). The length of the CDR3 is 15 residues. CDR3 DNA sequence: TGTGCCAGCAGCTTGACTAGCGGGAGGGCCTGGGAGTTGTTTTTT. Protein product: CASSLTSGRAWELFF.

On this clonotype itself: Since the CDR3 does not end with the conserved phenylalanine or tryptophan, this likely comes from a read error. J is TRBJ2-2 and V is TRBV13; 14 nucleotides match TRBD2. Germline V CDR1 and CDR2: PRHDT, FYEKMQ (reference sequence). This CDR3 is built from 15 residues. After removal of 3 bases from V and 8 bases from J, the junction contained 2 bases not matched to a gene. The CDR3 DNA is TGTGCCAGCAGCTTGACTAGCGGGAGGGCTGGGGAGCTGTTTTGT. It specifies CASSLTSGRAGELFC.